Following are 30 T cell receptor beta chains from one sample sequenced in a study of blood T cell repertoires in COVID-19. This table comes from immunoSEQ multiplex PCR, and its TCRdb copy is limited to in-frame clones, with some not included. The sample consists of over 140,000 clones, about four fifths of them appearing once. The sample comprised peripheral blood. These receptor sequences come from a woman aged 55-75 years with acute or convalescent COVID-19.

V is TRBV19 and J is TRBJ1-2; no definite D call. V gave up 1 base and J gave up 0 bases, with 18 bases separating them. CDR1 and CDR2 from the germline V gene are LNHDA and SQIVND (reference sequence). This CDR3 contains 18 residues. CDR3 sequence (DNA): TGTGCCAGTAGTATAGTGCATCGTGGGGAGTGGGCTAACTATGGCTACACCTTC. Its protein is CASSIVHRGEWANYGYTF.

V gene TRBV4-3 combines with J gene TRBJ2-3, with 9 bases identical to TRBD2. This CDR3 is 16 amino acids long. Trimming cost V 0 bases and J 4 bases; bases outside gene matches: 5. Germline lookup yields CDR1 LGHNA and CDR2 YSLEER. CDR3 region: CASSQEIAGAADTQYF. The CDR3 DNA reads TGCGCCAGCAGCCAAGAGATAGCGGGAGCTGCAGATACGCAGTATTTT.

The rearrangement links TRBV6-1 to TRBJ1-5, with D perhaps matching TRBD1 (6 bases). This CDR3 comprises 16 residues. V lost 1 base, J lost 6 bases, and 16 bases lay in between. From germline, CDR1 is MNHNS and CDR2 SASEGT. The CDR3 protein is CASSEGGGRGTQPQHF. In DNA form, the CDR3 reads TGTGCCAGCAGTGAAGGAGGAGGCAGGGGAACTCAGCCCCAGCATTTT.

The rearrangement links TRBV14 to TRBJ2-3, with 7 bases that match TRBD2. The CDR3 spans 15 residues. CDR1 is SGHDN and CDR2 is FVKESK in the germline V gene. V lost 8 bases and J lost 0; bases outside the gene matches: 8. CDR3 loop: CASRPGGTSTDTQYF. The CDR3 region has the DNA TGTGCCAGCCGACCGGGGGGAACTAGCACAGATACGCAGTATTTT.

As regards this clone: Germline is not matched at one junction end, which may reflect a read error. V and J are TRBV6-5 and TRBJ2-3; 7 bases fit TRBD2. Per the germline V gene, CDR1 is MNHEY and CDR2 is SVGAGI. CDR3 size: 13 residues. This CDR3 is CASRTTSRDTQYF. In DNA, the CDR3 is TGTGCCAGCAGGACGACTAGCAGAGATACGCAGTATTTT.

V and J are TRBV6-1 and TRBJ2-5, with 8 bases aligning to TRBD2. The CDR3 is made up of 13 amino acids. In germline, CDR1 is MNHNS, CDR2 SASEGT. The V and J ends lost 1 base and 7 bases, in that order; junction bases with no gene match: 2. The CDR3: CASSEGTSWTQYF. The CDR3 coding sequence is TGTGCCAGCAGTGAAGGGACTAGCTGGACCCAGTACTTC.

This chain links TRBV6-5 with TRBJ1-1, with 7 positions matching TRBD1. The CDR3 consists of 14 residues. V was pared by 2 bases and J by 5 bases, with 5 bases of the junction left unmatched. Germline CDR1 reads MNHEY; CDR2 reads SVGAGI. CDR3 loop: CASSYETGMTEAFF. The CDR3 nucleotides read TGTGCCAGCAGTTACGAGACAGGGATGACTGAAGCTTTCTTT.

CDR3 sequence reads: CASSSSGLPDYGYTF. The CDR3 DNA reads TGTGCCAGCAGCTCCTCCGGACTCCCGGACTATGGCTACACCTTC. The V call is TRBV9, the J call TRBJ1-2; no firm D call. The CDR3 runs 15 residues. Germline V gene data show CDR1 as SGDLS and CDR2 as YYNGEE. V was clipped by 4 bases and J by 3 bases, with 16 bases between them. Full variable domain (remainder filled in from reference TRBV9 and TRBJ1-2): DSGVTQTPKHLITATGQRVTLRCSPRSGDLSVYWYQQSLDQGLQFLIQYYNGEERAKGNILERFSAQQFPDLHSELNLSSLELGDSALYFCASSSSGLPDYGYTFGSGTRLTVV.

This chain uses TRBV30 with TRBJ2-1, with 11 bases matching TRBD1. The germline CDR1 and CDR2 sequences are GTSNPN and SVGIG (reference sequence). This CDR3 has 14 residues. V gave up 2 bases and J gave up 6 bases; unmatched junction bases: 3. The CDR3 DNA reads as TGTGCCTGGAGTCGGGACAGGGGGACCAATGAGCAGTTCTTC. It specifies CAWSRDRGTNEQFF.

This chain connects TRBV5-6 to TRBJ1-2; weak D call: TRBD1 (6 bases). The CDR3 covers 15 residues. Germline V lookup: CDR1 SGHDT, CDR2 YYEEEE. V shed 0 bases and J shed 2 bases, with 11 bases lying between them. The CDR3 is CASSLAQGKNYGYTF. In DNA, the CDR3 is TGTGCCAGCAGCTTGGCTCAGGGGAAAAACTATGGCTACACCTTC. The full variable domain, in which reference TRBV5-6 and TRBJ1-2 provide the parts outside the CDR3, is DAGVTQSPTHLIKTRGQQVTLRCSPKSGHDTVSWYQQALGQGPQFIFQYYEEEERQRGNFPDRFSGHQFPNYSSELNVNALLLGDSALYLCASSLAQGKNYGYTFGSGTRLTVV.

This rearrangement joins TRBV28 to TRBJ2-2; 7 bases match TRBD2. Trimming removed 3 bases from V and 0 bases from J; junction bases left unmatched: 1. CDR3 length equals 15 residues. Germline V CDR1 and CDR2: MDHEN, SYDVKM. CDR3 in amino acids: CASSFAGANTGELFF. The CDR3 DNA sequence: TGTGCCAGCAGTTTTGCGGGGGCGAACACCGGGGAGCTGTTTTTT.

The chain has TRBV4-1 and TRBJ2-7, with TRBD2 matching over 7 bases. This CDR3 region has 16 residues. Germline CDR1 and CDR2: MGHRA and YSYEKL. Trimming removed 1 base from V and 2 bases from J; junction bases left unmatched: 8. In nucleotides, the CDR3 is TGCGCCAGCAGCCAAGGGTTCGGGGAGGGAGCCTACGAGCAGTACTTC. Its translation: CASSQGFGEGAYEQYF.

This clone was counted only a few times. The chain recombines TRBV27 with TRBJ1-4; TRBD1 matches at 7 bases. Germline lookup yields CDR1 MNHEY and CDR2 SMNVEV (reference sequence). The CDR3 spans 15 residues. Trimming cost V 6 bases and J 0 bases; bases outside gene matches: 4. DNA for the CDR3: TGTGCCAGCAGAGCAGGGGGTGCAACTAATGAAAAACTGTTTTTT. Amino acid sequence: CASRAGGATNEKLFF.

J is TRBJ2-1 and V is TRBV7-2; 15 bases agree with TRBD2. The ends lost 4 bases at V and 7 bases at J; junction bases unmatched: 2. Germline CDR1 SGHTA, CDR2 FQGNSA. The CDR3 is 15 residues long. The CDR3 nucleotides are TGTGCCAGCAGCTGGACTAGCGGGAGGGGAAATGAGCAGTTCTTC. This gives the protein CASSWTSGRGNEQFF.

The chain is built from TRBV27 and TRBJ1-4; D may be TRBD1 (6 bases). Trimming cost V 5 bases and J 7 bases, with 17 bases left between them. Germline V gene lookup returns CDR1 MNHEY and CDR2 SMNVEV (reference sequence). The CDR3 consists of 15 residues. CDR3: CASSPHRGAGEKLFF. CDR3 coding DNA: TGTGCCAGCAGTCCCCACCGGGGGGCGGGTGAAAAACTGTTTTTT.

This chain joins TRBV4-3 and TRBJ2-1, with 8 positions matching TRBD2. Per the germline V gene, CDR1 is LGHNA and CDR2 is YSLEER. Unmatched junction bases numbered 3, after V lost 3 bases and J lost 2 bases. CDR3 length: 15 residues. This CDR3 reads CASSHREGPYNEQFF. CDR3 sequence (DNA): TGCGCCAGCAGCCACCGGGAGGGCCCCTACAATGAGCAGTTCTTC.

The chain combines TRBV21-1 with TRBJ1-4; the table calls TRBD1, which could not be checked here. TRBV21-1 is listed as a pseudogene. The CDR3 covers 18 residues. CDR3 sequence: CASSKGRWTGQISEKLFF. In DNA, the CDR3 is TGTGCCAGCAGCAAAGGTCGGTGGACGGGACAGATTTCTGAAAAACTGTTTTTT.

The chain recombines TRBV7-2 with TRBJ2-2, with D perhaps TRBD1 (5 bases). Deletions cut 4 bases from V and 1 base from J, with 10 bases between. CDR3 length: 15 amino acids. CDR1 and CDR2 from the germline V gene are SGHTA and FQGNSA. CDR3 nucleotides: TGTGCCAGCAGCTCAGGGCTGGGGAACACCGGGGAGCTGTTTTTT. It is translated as CASSSGLGNTGELFF.

The genes are TRBV5-4 and TRBJ1-6, with a weak D call TRBD1 (6 bases). V was pared by 4 bases and J by 10 bases, with 12 bases between. Germline lookup yields CDR1 SGHNT and CDR2 YYREEE (reference sequence). CDR3 length equals 13 residues. The CDR3 loop is CASSLDSDSPLHF. In DNA, the CDR3 is TGTGCCAGCAGCCTGGACAGTGACTCACCCCTCCACTTT.

The chain uses TRBV5-1 and TRBJ2-7, with 7 nucleotides matching TRBD2. V lost 0 bases, J lost 3 bases, and 3 bases stayed unmatched. CDR1 SGHRS and CDR2 YFSETQ come from the germline V gene. This CDR3 contains 14 residues. This CDR3 reads CASSLEVAGYEQYF. CDR3 DNA sequence: TGCGCCAGCAGCTTGGAGGTAGCGGGCTACGAGCAGTACTTC.

The J gene is TRBJ2-1, the V gene TRBV5-1, with D possibly TRBD2 on 6 matching bases. Germline CDR1 SGHRS, CDR2 YFSETQ. The CDR3 covers 16 residues. Trimming shortened V by 0 bases and J by 0 bases, and 10 bases separated the two germline ends. In DNA, the CDR3 is TGCGCCAGCAGCTTGGTAGCGGAGAGCTCCTACAATGAGCAGTTCTTC. Translation: CASSLVAESSYNEQFF.

The rearrangement links TRBV5-1 to TRBJ2-1; D is possibly TRBD1 (5 bases). V lost 0 bases and J lost 10, with 8 bases in between. Germline V lookup: CDR1 SGHRS, CDR2 YFSETQ. CDR3 length equals 12 residues. The CDR3: CASSLGGREQFF. The CDR3 nucleotides read TGCGCCAGCAGCTTGGGGGGCAGGGAGCAGTTCTTC.

As DNA, the CDR3 is TGTGCCAGCAGCCTCCGGGACAGGGGGCCCTACGAGCAGTACTTC. Its translation is CASSLRDRGPYEQYF. The V gene is TRBV5-5, the J gene TRBJ2-7; 12 bases map to TRBD1. The germline V gene has CDR1 SGHKS and CDR2 YYEKEE (reference sequence). The V and J ends lost 4 bases and 2 bases, in that order; junction bases with no gene match: 4. This CDR3 spans 15 amino acids.

This rearrangement joins TRBV7-9 to TRBJ2-5; no clear D gene. The ends were cut back, 5 bases at V and 5 bases at J, with 18 bases in the middle. The CDR3 is 15 amino acids. Germline values: CDR1 SEHNR, CDR2 FQNEAQ (reference sequence). CDR3 sequence: CASSPDPSARETQYF. CDR3 in DNA: TGTGCCAGCAGCCCCGACCCTAGTGCACGGGAGACCCAGTACTTC.

The gene calls are TRBV10-1 and TRBJ2-3; D gene uncertain. CDR3 length: 13 residues. CDR1 is WNHNN and CDR2 is SYGVQD in the germline V gene (reference sequence). The ends were cut back, 3 bases at V and 4 bases at J, with 8 bases in the middle. Here the CDR3 reads CASSDNGPDTQYF. CDR3 coding DNA: TGCGCCAGCAGTGATAACGGTCCAGATACGCAGTATTTT.

The J gene is TRBJ2-6, the V gene TRBV9; D is undetermined. Trimming pared 4 bases from V and 4 bases from J, leaving 9 bases between. CDR1 is SGDLS and CDR2 is YYNGEE in the germline V gene. This CDR3 has 14 amino acids. This CDR3 is CASSPVPGANVLTF. The CDR3, as DNA: TGTGCCAGCAGCCCTGTCCCCGGGGCCAACGTCCTGACTTTC.

This clone was recorded once. This chain connects TRBV10-3 to TRBJ1-5, with TRBD1 as a possible D gene (5 bases). The V gene lost 6 bases and the J gene lost 7 bases, with 13 bases spanning the gap. The CDR3 loop spans 13 amino acids. In germline, CDR1 is ENHRY, CDR2 SYGVKD. CDR3: CAIRQDKGQPQHF. In nucleotides, the CDR3 is TGTGCCATCAGACAGGACAAGGGGCAGCCCCAGCATTTT.

This chain links TRBV4-3 with TRBJ1-6; D uncertain. The CDR3 loop spans 15 amino acids. V was clipped by 0 bases and J by 7 bases, with 10 bases between them. Per germline, CDR1 LGHNA and CDR2 YSLEER. The CDR3 region has the DNA TGCGCCAGCAGCCAAGAAGAGGGCGGCAATTCACCCCTCCACTTT. Translated: CASSQEEGGNSPLHF.

The genes are TRBV7-2 and TRBJ2-1; 10 nucleotides line up with TRBD2. The CDR3 totals 15 residues. The germline gives CDR1 SGHTA, CDR2 FQGNSA. The trim removed 6 bases at V and 1 base at J, leaving 3 bases unmatched. The CDR3: CASSPSGGSYNEQFF. Written as DNA, the CDR3 is TGTGCCAGCAGTCCTAGCGGGGGTTCCTACAATGAGCAGTTCTTC. Looking up the rest from reference TRBV7-2 and TRBJ2-1 gives the full variable domain: GAGVSQSPSNKVTEKGKDVELRCDPISGHTALYWYRQSLGQGLEFLIYFQGNSAPDKSGLPSDRFSAERTGGSVSTLTIQRTQQEDSAVYLCASSPSGGSYNEQFFGPGTRLTVL.

With respect to this clone: This CDR3 is also generated by other DNA sequences in the sample. The chain uses TRBV4-1 and TRBJ2-7; tentative D call: TRBD2 (5 bases). CDR1 is MGHRA and CDR2 is YSYEKL in the germline V gene. Trimming left V 0 bases short and J 3 bases short, with 9 bases between. The length of the CDR3 is 14 residues. The CDR3: CASSQEWRNYEQYF. The CDR3 coding sequence is TGCGCCAGCAGCCAAGAGTGGAGGAACTACGAGCAGTACTTC.